This T cell receptor (beta chain) originates from a study of blood T cell repertoires in COVID-19 (dated by TCRdb to about 2020). Context from the whole study: Samples from collaborators originated in the United States, Italy and Spain and spanned both the acute and convalescent phases of COVID-19. The prospective study material was composed of cDNA or gDNA derived from T cells, B-cell-depleted T cells, or PBMCs. Deeply sampled blood TCRbeta repertoires from subjects exposed to, actively infected with, or recovered from COVID-19 were included in the dataset. The repertoires were released in a freely available public database meant as a resource for research on the immune response to SARS-CoV-2. The samples were drawn from the first 160 participants of the ongoing ImmuneRACE study and from some 1,300 subjects provided by 6 global collaborators. Nearly every sample came with metadata listing a de-identified subject ID, COVID-19 status, age in years and sex. Where HLA class I and class II types were available, the types were taken from metadata supplied by the sample provider, not from assay-based typing. What the study reported, not specific to this receptor: The amount of clinical and demographic metadata varied by source and participant and was provided uncurated.

The immunoSEQ Assay, a bias-controlled multiplex PCR, was used to amplify TCRbeta CDR3 regions from genomic DNA. The source study handled its data this way. Nucleated cell counts per sample were estimated from amplification of reference gene primers within the assay. To quantify the absolute abundance of each unique TCRbeta CDR3 rearrangement, sequence reads were collapsed and filtered. For each sample, productive Simpson clonality was calculated by taking the square root of Simpson's diversity index across productive rearrangements. As stored in TCRdb, this immuneACCESS dataset retains in-frame rearrangements with V and J assigned. A fraction of the clones does not appear; measured against another copy, unresolved V genes explain less than half of the discrepancy, and the remainder lacks a known reason. V and J calls and clone size are copied from that table; D and trimming were computed from the DNA. This sample comprises approximately 380,000 clones, 85% of them detected only once. Of the sample, approximately 3.6% falls within the top ten clones.

The collaborating institutions used their own protocols to collect whole blood in K2EDTA tubes. For TCRbeta analysis, collaborator samples were shipped as frozen whole blood, as isolated PBMCs, or as DNA extracted from either sample type. Counted from cysteine to phenylalanine, this CDR3 has 20 amino acids. Only the CDR3 DNA stays, 60 bases, in frame from base 1. Here V drops 3 bases and J drops 6 bases, and the junction holds 17 bases not matched to any gene. As encoded in the germline V gene (reference sequence), CDR1 is LNHDA while CDR2 is SQIVND. With regard to this clone: The clone's antigen remains unknown. Base qualities are not provided; no much larger clone lies one nucleotide away.

The chain employs TRBV19 and TRBJ2-1, and 13 junction bases match TRBD2. Sequenced input: peripheral blood. The clonotype comes from a woman aged 18-29 years with acute or convalescent COVID-19. In nucleotides, the sequence is TGTGCCAGTAGTATCCAACCAGGTGGCCTTACTAGCGGGAGGGGCAATGAGCAGTTCTTC. This sequence encodes CASSIQPGGLTSGRGNEQFF.